The following is a T cell receptor beta chain sequence with its context. Produced via immunoSEQ multiplex PCR; TCRdb's table is partial and in-frame only. The top ten hold roughly a tenth of the sample, which has about 73,000 clones, about 92% seen once. This entry belongs to a study of OX40 agonist ivuxolimab in advanced cancers. With V trimmed by 5 bases and J by 0 bases, 6 bases remained unmatched. This CDR3 comprises 16 residues. Per germline, CDR1 LNHDA and CDR2 SQIVND (reference sequence). The origin of this receptor is an adult with an advanced solid tumor such as melanoma, head and neck, liver or kidney cancer. The J gene is TRBJ2-1, the V gene TRBV19, with 8 bases fitting TRBD1. The sample in question was CD4+ or CD8+ T cells sorted from blood, obtained in a trial of the OX40 agonist ivuxolimab. The CDR3 here is CASSGRQGLSYNEQFF. The CDR3 DNA reads TGTGCCAGTAGTGGACGACAGGGGCTCTCCTACAATGAGCAGTTCTTC.